This entry lists 11 T cell receptor beta chains sequenced from one sample in a study of blood T cell repertoires in COVID-19. TCRdb's table, derived via immunoSEQ multiplex PCR, lists solely in-frame clones and lacks some. The sample shows 250,000 to 350,000 clones, around four fifths of them seen only once. Sequenced: peripheral blood. The receptors shown here come from a woman between 50 and 59 years old with acute or convalescent COVID-19.

The chain recombines TRBV5-4 with TRBJ2-1, with 8 bases fitting TRBD2. The V segment lost 0 bases and the J segment 6 bases; nucleotides outside the gene matches: 8. The CDR3 runs 16 residues. Germline loops: CDR1 SGHNT, CDR2 YYREEE (reference sequence). In nucleotides, the CDR3 is TGTGCCAGCAGCTTGGGGGCGGGGGGCGGCGTCAATGAGCAGTTCTTC. Translation gives CASSLGAGGGVNEQFF.

The V call is TRBV24-1, the J call TRBJ2-6; 9 bases line up with TRBD1. Germline V gene data show CDR1 as KGHDR and CDR2 as SFDVKD. This CDR3 is 14 amino acids long. Trimming at V came to 4 bases and at J to 10 bases, leaving 4 bases not matched to a gene. CDR3 sequence reads: CATSEGQGINVLTF. In nucleotides, the CDR3 is TGTGCCACCAGTGAGGGACAGGGTATAAACGTCCTGACTTTC.

The V and J genes are TRBV2 and TRBJ2-3, with D maybe TRBD1 (6 bases). Trimming shortened V by 5 bases and J by 5 bases, and 14 bases separated the two germline ends. The CDR3 runs 14 residues. The germline CDR1 and CDR2 sequences are SNHLY and FYNNEI. The CDR3 reads CASSLRGSGDTQYF. CDR3 DNA sequence: TGTGCCAGCAGTTTGAGGGGGTCAGGAGATACGCAGTATTTT.

The chain uses TRBV30 and TRBJ2-3, with D maybe TRBD1 (6 bases). The CDR3 is 11 amino acids. Trimming took 2 bases from V and 6 from J, leaving 6 bases between them. Germline V gene sequence: CDR1 GTSNPN, CDR2 SVGIG (reference sequence). The CDR3 reads CAWSRGDTQYF. The CDR3 DNA is TGTGCCTGGAGTAGGGGGGATACGCAGTATTTT.

This chain connects TRBV6-2 or TRBV6-3 to TRBJ2-1; TRBD2 agrees at 11 bases. The CDR3 length is 15 residues. V was pared by 6 bases and J by 8 bases, with 9 bases of the junction left unmatched. Germline V gives CDR1 MNHEY, CDR2 SVGEGT. CDR3 protein: CASRPPSGRSHEQFF. In nucleotides, the CDR3 is TGTGCCAGCAGACCTCCTAGCGGGAGGTCGCATGAGCAGTTCTTC.

This clone was found a few times. The gene calls are TRBV6-5 and TRBJ1-5; D is unresolved. The V end was cut by 5 bases, the J end by 7 bases, with 12 bases between. CDR1 is MNHEY, CDR2 SVGAGI, per germline. The CDR3 consists of 13 residues. CDR3: CASSTRGKQPQHF. CDR3 in DNA: TGTGCCAGCAGTACCCGGGGTAAGCAGCCCCAGCATTTT.

The V gene is TRBV12-3 or TRBV12-4, the J gene TRBJ2-7; perhaps TRBD1 as D (6 bases). The ends were cut back, 4 bases at V and 3 bases at J, with 7 bases in the middle. The CDR3 totals 12 residues. This CDR3 reads CASSWDIYEQYF. The CDR3 DNA sequence: TGTGCCAGCAGTTGGGACATCTACGAGCAGTACTTC.

The chain is built from TRBV5-4 and TRBJ2-1; D remains unclear. CDR3 length equals 11 residues. The ends were cut back, 2 bases at V and 6 bases at J, with 3 bases in the middle. Germline CDR1 is SGHNT and CDR2 is YYREEE (reference sequence). CDR3 nucleotides: TGTGCCAGCAGCTTCATCAATGAGCAGTTCTTC. This gives the protein CASSFINEQFF.

This chain connects TRBV14 to TRBJ1-2, with D possibly matching TRBD1 (6 bases). CDR1 and CDR2 from the germline V gene are SGHDN and FVKESK. The CDR3 consists of 15 residues. V lost 6 bases to trimming and J lost 0 bases, with 14 bases between them. The CDR3: CASSERDIPNYGYTF. In nucleotides, the CDR3 is TGTGCCAGCAGTGAAAGGGACATCCCTAACTATGGCTACACCTTC.

The chain employs TRBV11-2 and TRBJ2-6, with 10 bases matching TRBD1. Germline CDR1 is SGHAT and CDR2 is FQNNGV. The CDR3 consists of 18 residues. V lost 5 bases, J lost 2 bases, and 9 bases stayed unmatched. CDR3 loop: CASSPGTGASPGANVLTF. The CDR3 DNA sequence: TGTGCCAGCAGCCCCGGGACAGGGGCGTCTCCTGGGGCCAACGTCCTGACTTTC.

The chain combines TRBV7-9 with TRBJ1-4, with TRBD1 matching 7 bases. In germline, CDR1 is SEHNR, CDR2 FQNEAQ (reference sequence). The CDR3 has 14 amino acids. The V segment lost 5 bases and the J segment 10 bases; nucleotides outside the gene matches: 10. The CDR3, as DNA: TGTGCCAGCAGCCCCGACAGGGAGGTAGTAAAACTGTTTTTT. It encodes CASSPDREVVKLFF.